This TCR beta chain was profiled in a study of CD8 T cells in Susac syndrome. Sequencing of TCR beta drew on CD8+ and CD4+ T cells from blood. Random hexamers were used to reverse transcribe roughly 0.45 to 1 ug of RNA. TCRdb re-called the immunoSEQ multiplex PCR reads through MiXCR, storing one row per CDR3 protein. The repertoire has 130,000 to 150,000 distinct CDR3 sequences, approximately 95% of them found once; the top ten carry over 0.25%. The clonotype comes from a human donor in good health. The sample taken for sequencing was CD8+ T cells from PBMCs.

Written as DNA, the CDR3 is TGTGCCAGCAGTGTCCTTGACGGGAGGTCCTACAATGAGCAGTTCTTC. Its protein is CASSVLDGRSYNEQFF. V is TRBV9 and J is TRBJ2-1; 7 bases match TRBD2. CDR1 and CDR2 from the germline V gene are SGDLS and YYNGEE. The V gene end was trimmed by 5 bases and the J gene end by 1 base; junction bases not matched to a gene: 9. The CDR3 totals 16 residues.